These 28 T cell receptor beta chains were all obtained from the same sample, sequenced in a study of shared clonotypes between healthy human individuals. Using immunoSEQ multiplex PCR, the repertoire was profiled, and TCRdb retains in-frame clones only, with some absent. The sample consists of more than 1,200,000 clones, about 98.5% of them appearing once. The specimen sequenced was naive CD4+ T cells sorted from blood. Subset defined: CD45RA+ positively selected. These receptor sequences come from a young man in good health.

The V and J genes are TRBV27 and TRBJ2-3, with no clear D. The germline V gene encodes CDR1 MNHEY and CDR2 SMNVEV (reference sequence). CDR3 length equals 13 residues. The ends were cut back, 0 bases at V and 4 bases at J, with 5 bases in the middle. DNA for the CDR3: TGTGCCAGCAGTTTATCGAGGCCAGATACGCAGTATTTT. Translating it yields CASSLSRPDTQYF.

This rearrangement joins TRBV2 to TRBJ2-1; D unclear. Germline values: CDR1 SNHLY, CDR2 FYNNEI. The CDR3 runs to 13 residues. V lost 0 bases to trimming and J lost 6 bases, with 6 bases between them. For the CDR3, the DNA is TGTGCCAGCAGTGAAGCACGACCCAATGAGCAGTTCTTC. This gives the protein CASSEARPNEQFF.

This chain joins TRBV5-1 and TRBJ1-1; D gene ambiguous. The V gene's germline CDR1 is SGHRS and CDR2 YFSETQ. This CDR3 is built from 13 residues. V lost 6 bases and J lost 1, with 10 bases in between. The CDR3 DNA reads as TGCGCCAGCACCCCCGGCCCGAACACTGAAGCTTTCTTT. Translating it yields CASTPGPNTEAFF.

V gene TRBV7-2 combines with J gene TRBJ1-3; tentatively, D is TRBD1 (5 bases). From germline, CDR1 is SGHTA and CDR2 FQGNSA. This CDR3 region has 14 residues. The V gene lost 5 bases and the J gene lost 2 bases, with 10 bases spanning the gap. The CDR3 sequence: CASSPRDPGNTIYF. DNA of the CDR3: TGTGCCAGCAGCCCCAGGGACCCTGGAAACACCATATATTTT.

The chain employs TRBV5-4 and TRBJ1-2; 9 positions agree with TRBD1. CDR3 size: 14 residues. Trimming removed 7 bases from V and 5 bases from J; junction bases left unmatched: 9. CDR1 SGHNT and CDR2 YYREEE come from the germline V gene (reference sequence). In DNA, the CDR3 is TGTGCCAGCGGGGAAGGACAGGGGATGTATGGCTACACCTTC. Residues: CASGEGQGMYGYTF.

The CDR3 reads CASSERPTVRGTYGYTF. CDR3 coding DNA: TGTGCCAGCAGTGAACGCCCTACGGTCCGGGGCACCTATGGCTACACCTTC. V usage is TRBV25-1 and J usage is TRBJ1-2, with a weak D call TRBD1 (5 bases). CDR3 length: 17 residues. Germline CDR1 and CDR2: MGHDK and SYGVNS. Trimming cost V 2 bases and J 4 bases, with 20 bases left between them.

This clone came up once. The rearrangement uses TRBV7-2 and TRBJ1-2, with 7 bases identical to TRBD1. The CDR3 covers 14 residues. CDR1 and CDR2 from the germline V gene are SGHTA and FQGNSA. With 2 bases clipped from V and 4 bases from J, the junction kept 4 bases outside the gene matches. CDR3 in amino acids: CASSLRTGGYGYTF. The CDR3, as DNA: TGTGCCAGCAGCTTAAGGACAGGAGGCTATGGCTACACCTTC. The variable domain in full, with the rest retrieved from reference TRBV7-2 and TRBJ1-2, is GAGVSQSPSNKVTEKGKDVELRCDPISGHTALYWYRQSLGQGLEFLIYFQGNSAPDKSGLPSDRFSAERTGGSVSTLTIQRTQQEDSAVYLCASSLRTGGYGYTFGSGTRLTVV.

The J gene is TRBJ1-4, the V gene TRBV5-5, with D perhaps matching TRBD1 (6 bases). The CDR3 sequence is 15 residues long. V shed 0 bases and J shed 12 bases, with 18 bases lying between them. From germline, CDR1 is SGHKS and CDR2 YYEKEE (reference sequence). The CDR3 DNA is TGTGCCAGCAGCTTGGATCAGGCGACAGGACTACAACTGTTTTTT. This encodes CASSLDQATGLQLFF.

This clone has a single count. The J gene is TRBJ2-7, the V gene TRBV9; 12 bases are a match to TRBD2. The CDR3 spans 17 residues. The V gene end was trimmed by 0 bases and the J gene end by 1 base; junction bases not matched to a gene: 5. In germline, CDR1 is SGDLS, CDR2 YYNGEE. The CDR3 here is CASSVAASGRDSYEQYF. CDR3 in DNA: TGTGCCAGCAGCGTAGCGGCTAGCGGGAGGGATTCCTACGAGCAGTACTTC.

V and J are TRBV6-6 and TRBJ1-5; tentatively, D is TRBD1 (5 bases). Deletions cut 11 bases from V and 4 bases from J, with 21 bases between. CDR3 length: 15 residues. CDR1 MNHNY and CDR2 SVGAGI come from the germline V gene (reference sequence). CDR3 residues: CAASRGLLGNQPQHF. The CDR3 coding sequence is TGTGCCGCCAGCCGGGGACTTCTCGGAAATCAGCCCCAGCATTTT.

For the CDR3, the DNA is TGCGCCAGCAGCTTGGAAGGGGACTGGGGTGAAAAACTGTTTTTT. Protein: CASSLEGDWGEKLFF. The genes are TRBV5-1 and TRBJ1-4; the D gene is possibly TRBD1 (5 bases). The germline V gene encodes CDR1 SGHRS and CDR2 YFSETQ. The CDR3 has 15 amino acids. V dropped 0 bases and J dropped 7 bases, with 13 bases sitting between them.

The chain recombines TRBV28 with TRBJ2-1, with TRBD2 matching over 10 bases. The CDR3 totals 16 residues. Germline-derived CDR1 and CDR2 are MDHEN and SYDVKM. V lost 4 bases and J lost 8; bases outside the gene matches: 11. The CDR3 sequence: CASSSILSGRADEQFF. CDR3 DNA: TGTGCCAGCAGTTCAATTTTGAGCGGGAGGGCGGATGAGCAGTTCTTC.

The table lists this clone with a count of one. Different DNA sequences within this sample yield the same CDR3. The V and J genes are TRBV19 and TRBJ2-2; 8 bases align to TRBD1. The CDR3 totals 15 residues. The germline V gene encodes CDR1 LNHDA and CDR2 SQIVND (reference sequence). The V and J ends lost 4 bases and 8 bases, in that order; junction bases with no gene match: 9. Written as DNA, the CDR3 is TGTGCCAGTAGTACAAGGACAGGGTTGACGGGGGAGCTGTTTTTT. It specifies CASSTRTGLTGELFF.

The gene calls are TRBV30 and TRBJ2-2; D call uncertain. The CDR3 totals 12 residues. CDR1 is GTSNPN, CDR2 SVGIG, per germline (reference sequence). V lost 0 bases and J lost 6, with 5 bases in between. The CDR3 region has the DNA TGTGCCTGGAGTGTAGGTCCCGGGGAGCTGTTTTTT. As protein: CAWSVGPGELFF.

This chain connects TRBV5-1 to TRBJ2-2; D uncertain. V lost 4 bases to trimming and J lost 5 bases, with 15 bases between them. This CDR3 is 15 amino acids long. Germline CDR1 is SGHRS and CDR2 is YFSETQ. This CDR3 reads CASSPRGQPTGELFF. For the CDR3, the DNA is TGCGCCAGCAGCCCCCGAGGTCAACCAACCGGGGAGCTGTTTTTT.

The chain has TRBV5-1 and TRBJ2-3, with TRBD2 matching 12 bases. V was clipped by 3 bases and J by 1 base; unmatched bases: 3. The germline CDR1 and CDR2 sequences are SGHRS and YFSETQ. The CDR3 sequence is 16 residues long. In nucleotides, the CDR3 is TGCGCCAGCAGCTCGACTAGCGGGAGTGGCACAGATACGCAGTATTTT. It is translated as CASSSTSGSGTDTQYF.

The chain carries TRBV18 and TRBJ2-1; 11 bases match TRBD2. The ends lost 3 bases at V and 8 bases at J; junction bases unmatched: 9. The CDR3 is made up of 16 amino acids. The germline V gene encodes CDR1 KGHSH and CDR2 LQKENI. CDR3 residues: CASSPRVSGRADEQFF. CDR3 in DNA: TGTGCCAGCTCACCCCGGGTTAGCGGGAGGGCCGATGAGCAGTTCTTC.

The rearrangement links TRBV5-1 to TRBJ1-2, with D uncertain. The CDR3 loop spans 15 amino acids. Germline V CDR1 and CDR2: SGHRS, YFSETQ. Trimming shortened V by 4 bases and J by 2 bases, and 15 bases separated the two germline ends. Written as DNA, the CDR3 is TGCGCCAGCAGCAGCTGGTCCAATGCGAACTATGGCTACACCTTC. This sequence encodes CASSSWSNANYGYTF.

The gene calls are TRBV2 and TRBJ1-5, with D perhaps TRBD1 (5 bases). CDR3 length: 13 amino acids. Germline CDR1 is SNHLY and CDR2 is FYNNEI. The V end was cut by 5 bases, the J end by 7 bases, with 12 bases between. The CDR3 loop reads CASSPGTGQPQHF. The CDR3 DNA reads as TGTGCCAGCAGTCCCGGGACGGGCCAGCCCCAGCATTTT.

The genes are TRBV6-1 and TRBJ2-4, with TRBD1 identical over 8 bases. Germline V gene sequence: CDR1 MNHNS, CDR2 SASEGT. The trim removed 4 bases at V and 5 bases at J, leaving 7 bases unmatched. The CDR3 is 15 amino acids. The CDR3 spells CASSAFRGRENIQYF. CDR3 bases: TGTGCCAGCAGTGCTTTCAGGGGGCGTGAAAACATTCAGTACTTC.

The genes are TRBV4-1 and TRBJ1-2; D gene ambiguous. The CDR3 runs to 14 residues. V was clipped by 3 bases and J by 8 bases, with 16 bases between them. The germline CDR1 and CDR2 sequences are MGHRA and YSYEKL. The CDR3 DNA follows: TGCGCCAGCAGCCAGGGCGACCGGGTTACAGGCTACACCTTC. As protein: CASSQGDRVTGYTF.

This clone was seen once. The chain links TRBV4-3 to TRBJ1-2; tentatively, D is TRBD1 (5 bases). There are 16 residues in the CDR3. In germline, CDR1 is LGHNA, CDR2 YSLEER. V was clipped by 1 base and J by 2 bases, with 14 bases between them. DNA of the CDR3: TGCGCCAGCAGCCAAGTTTGGAAAGGGGTGAACTATGGCTACACCTTC. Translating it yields CASSQVWKGVNYGYTF.

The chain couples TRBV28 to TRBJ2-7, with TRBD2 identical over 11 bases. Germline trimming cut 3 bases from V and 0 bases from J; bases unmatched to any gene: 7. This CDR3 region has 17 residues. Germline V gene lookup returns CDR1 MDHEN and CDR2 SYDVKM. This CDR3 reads CASSFPGLADNSYEQYF. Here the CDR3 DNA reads TGTGCCAGCAGTTTCCCGGGACTAGCGGACAACTCCTACGAGCAGTACTTC. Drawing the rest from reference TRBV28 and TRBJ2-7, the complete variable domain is DVKVTQSSRYLVKRTGEKVFLECVQDMDHENMFWYRQDPGLGLRLIYFSYDVKMKEKGDIPEGYSVSREKKERFSLILESASTNQTSMYLCASSFPGLADNSYEQYFGPGTRLTVT.

The CDR3 sequence is CASSPTSWREAGNTQYF. DNA of the CDR3: TGTGCCAGCTCGCCAACGTCGTGGCGGGAGGCCGGGAATACGCAGTATTTT. The chain is built from TRBV18 and TRBJ2-3; 8 bases match TRBD2. V shed 6 bases, J shed 7 bases, and the junction held 18 bases outside the gene matches. The CDR3 spans 17 residues. CDR1 KGHSH and CDR2 LQKENI come from the germline V gene.

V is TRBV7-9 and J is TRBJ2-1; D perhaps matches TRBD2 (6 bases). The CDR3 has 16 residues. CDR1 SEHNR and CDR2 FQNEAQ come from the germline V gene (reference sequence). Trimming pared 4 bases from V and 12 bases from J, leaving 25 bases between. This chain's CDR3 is CASSSLWGGTPLGQFF. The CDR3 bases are TGTGCCAGCAGCTCCCTTTGGGGAGGAACGCCCCTCGGGCAGTTCTTC.

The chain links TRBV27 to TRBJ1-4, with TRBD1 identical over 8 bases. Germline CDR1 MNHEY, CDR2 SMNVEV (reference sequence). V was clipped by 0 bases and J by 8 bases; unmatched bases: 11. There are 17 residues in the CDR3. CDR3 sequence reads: CASSLSAGGGLGEKLFF. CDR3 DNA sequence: TGTGCCAGCAGTTTATCGGCAGGGGGCGGATTAGGAGAAAAACTGTTTTTT.

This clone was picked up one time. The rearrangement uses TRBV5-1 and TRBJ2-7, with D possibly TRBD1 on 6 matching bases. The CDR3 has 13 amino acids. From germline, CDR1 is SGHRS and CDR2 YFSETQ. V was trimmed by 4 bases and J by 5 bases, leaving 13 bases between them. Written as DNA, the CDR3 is TGCGCCAGCAGCCCGGGACACGACAACGAGCAGTACTTC. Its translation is CASSPGHDNEQYF.

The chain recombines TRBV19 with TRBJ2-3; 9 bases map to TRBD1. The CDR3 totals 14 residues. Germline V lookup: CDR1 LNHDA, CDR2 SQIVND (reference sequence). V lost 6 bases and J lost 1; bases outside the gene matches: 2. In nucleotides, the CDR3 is TGTGCCAGTAGGCGGACAGGGGGCACAGATACGCAGTATTTT. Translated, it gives CASRRTGGTDTQYF.